This TCR beta chain emerged from a study of T cell responses to AZD1222 COVID-19 vaccine. On this clone: Antigen: not known.

CDR3 length: 14 amino acids. After removal of 3 bases from V and 10 bases from J, the junction contained 10 bases not matched to a gene. Germline CDR1 reads MDHEN; CDR2 reads SYDVKM. Study conclusions and caveats: A mostly white British donor set with more females was recruited, and clonal diversity was possibly underestimated. Spike-spanning, vaccine-associated CD4 TCRs were dominant at 160-218 and 743-854.

Using immunoSEQ multiplex PCR, the repertoire was profiled, and TCRdb retains in-frame clones only, with some absent. The data hold 150,000 to 200,000 clones, with 90% observed a single time. The chain has TRBV28 and TRBJ2-5; 8 nucleotides match TRBD2. This TCR was recovered from an adult who received the AZD1222 COVID-19 vaccine. The sequences come from peripheral blood, collected 28 days after the second AZD1222 dose. The CDR3: CASSLNYGRVFQYF. CDR3 coding DNA: TGTGCCAGCAGTTTGAATTACGGGAGGGTCTTCCAGTACTTC.